The present T cell receptor beta chain was sequenced within a study of T cell responses to AZD1222 COVID-19 vaccine. Clones were read by immunoSEQ multiplex PCR, and TCRdb kept only the in-frame ones, dropping some. Here the sample spans 140,000 or so clones, roughly 87% being singletons. This TCR was sampled from an adult who received the AZD1222 COVID-19 vaccine. The input for sequencing was peripheral blood, taken 28 days after the second AZD1222 dose.

For the CDR3, the DNA is TGTGCCAGCAGTTACCCCACCGGAAGGCCCGAAGAGACCCAGTACTTC. Amino acids: CASSYPTGRPEETQYF. The rearrangement uses TRBV6-2 or TRBV6-3 and TRBJ2-5; D remains ambiguous. The CDR3 is 16 amino acids. Germline V gene data show CDR1 as MNHEY and CDR2 as SVGEGT. V was shortened by 2 bases and J by 3 bases, with 16 bases between the two germline ends.